These 25 T cell receptor beta chains were sequenced from one sample in a study of regulatory T cells in long-lasting Graves disease. Time point here: persistent/refractory GD, antithyroid drugs over 5 years with positive TRAb. PBMC-derived RNA was used for the TCR library. Sequencing libraries for TCR beta were prepared with iRepertoire HTBI primers and Arm-PCR of CDR3 regions. TCRdb used MiXCR to reprocess the multiplex PCR reads, holding one entry per CDR3 protein. The data contain about 460,000 distinct CDR3 sequences, approximately 22% of them seen just once; the ten biggest clones take up under 15%. The source material was peripheral blood mononuclear cells (PBMCs), sampled when the disease was refractory, from a patient treated with antithyroid drugs. The receptors derive from a female donor with Graves disease.

This clonotype was recorded a few times. The chain joins TRBV13 to TRBJ1-1, with a weak D call TRBD1 (5 bases). The CDR3 sequence is 16 residues long. The V gene's germline CDR1 is PRHDT and CDR2 FYEKMQ (reference sequence). Trimming stripped 6 bases from V and 4 bases from J, with 21 bases between. The CDR3: CASSLSGGFAFTEAFF. In nucleotides, the CDR3 is TGTGCCAGCAGTTTAAGTGGGGGTTTCGCTTTCACTGAAGCTTTCTTT. The full variable domain, with the rest looked up from reference TRBV13 and TRBJ1-1, is AAGVIQSPRHLIKEKRETATLKCYPIPRHDTVYWYQQGPGQDPQFLISFYEKMQSDKGSIPDRFSAQQFSDYHSELNMSSLELGDSALYFCASSLSGGFAFTEAFFGQGTRLTVV.

This clonotype was recorded once. The gene calls are TRBV6-1 and TRBJ2-1; D unresolved. V was shortened by 7 bases and J by 10 bases, with 11 bases between the two germline ends. The V gene's germline CDR1 is MNHNS and CDR2 SASEGT. This CDR3 region has 11 residues. Written as DNA, the CDR3 is TGTGCCAGCAACGATATAGGGGAGCAGTTCTTC. Residues: CASNDIGEQFF.

This chain joins TRBV5-1 and TRBJ2-5, with 7 nucleotides matching TRBD1. The J call could be wrong; TRBJ2-7 is a better fit for the DNA end. Per germline, CDR1 SGHRS and CDR2 YFSETQ. This CDR3 has 16 amino acids. As DNA, the CDR3 is TGCGCCAGCAGCTACCTGAGGGACAGCGATTTCTACGAGCAGTACTTC. Its translation: CASSYLRDSDFYEQYF.

This clonotype was observed a few times. The V gene is TRBV7-2, the J gene TRBJ2-7; unclear D gene. The CDR3 extends over 17 amino acids. The germline gives CDR1 SGHTA, CDR2 FQGNSA. V shed 2 bases and J shed 4 bases, with 21 bases lying between them. The CDR3 DNA is TGTGCCAGCAGCTTAATCGCTGGGCAGGCCGACTTATACGAGCAGTACTTC. Translating gives CASSLIAGQADLYEQYF.

This rearrangement joins TRBV11-3 to TRBJ2-6, with 7 positions matching TRBD1. CDR1 and CDR2 (germline): SGHNT, YENEEA. The ends lost 4 bases at V and 11 bases at J; junction bases unmatched: 11. The CDR3 totals 15 residues. The CDR3 DNA is TGTGCCAGCAGCTCCCCAGGGGGTCTGAGGGACGTCCTGACTTTC. Translation: CASSSPGGLRDVLTF. Full variable domain (rest looked up from reference TRBV11-3 and TRBJ2-6): EAGVVQSPRYKIIEKKQPVAFWCNPISGHNTLYWYLQNLGQGPELLIRYENEEAVDDSQLPKDRFSAERLKGVDSTLKIQPAELGDSAVYLCASSSPGGLRDVLTFGAGSRLTVL.

The chain has TRBV5-1 and TRBJ1-6; D not resolved. CDR1 is SGHRS and CDR2 is YFSETQ in the germline V gene. V was pared by 0 bases and J by 7 bases, with 14 bases between. The CDR3 extends over 16 amino acids. CDR3: CASSLAGRIHNSPLHF. In DNA form, the CDR3 reads TGCGCCAGCAGCTTGGCCGGTCGAATACACAATTCACCCCTCCACTTT.

This clonotype was counted at least ten times. Germline and junction disagree at one end, which may indicate a read error. The chain joins TRBV7-9 to TRBJ1-1; D may be TRBD1 (6 bases). Per germline, CDR1 SEHNR and CDR2 FQNEAQ (reference sequence). This CDR3 has 13 residues. The CDR3 sequence: CASSLAGVTEAFF. In DNA form, the CDR3 reads TGTGCCAGCAGCCTAGCAGGGGTAACTGAAGCTTTCTTT.

This clonotype was observed at least ten times. The chain couples TRBV7-3 to TRBJ1-6, with D possibly being TRBD1 (6 bases). Per germline, CDR1 SGHTA and CDR2 FQGTGA. V lost 3 bases and J lost 7, with 13 bases in between. This CDR3 is built from 15 residues. CDR3 coding DNA: TGTGCCAGCAGCTTTGATGGGGGCTGGAATTCACCCCTCCACTTT. It is translated as CASSFDGGWNSPLHF.

There are many counts of this clonotype. The rearrangement joins TRBV20-1 to TRBJ2-7; no reliable D call. Germline V gene sequence: CDR1 DFQATT, CDR2 SNEGSKA (reference sequence). Trimming stripped 0 bases from V and 5 bases from J, with 17 bases between. This CDR3 has 15 residues. This CDR3 reads CSARDLINLGNEQYF. The CDR3 bases are TGCAGTGCTAGAGATCTCATCAACCTCGGCAACGAGCAGTACTTC.

This clonotype has just a few counts. The V call is TRBV19, the J call TRBJ2-7; D is perhaps TRBD2 (6 bases). Germline V lookup: CDR1 LNHDA, CDR2 SQIVND (reference sequence). This CDR3 spans 15 amino acids. The V end was cut by 9 bases, the J end by 1 base, with 19 bases between. This CDR3 is CASSIRAGLSYEQYF. CDR3 nucleotides: TGTGCCAGCTCAATCCGGGCCGGACTATCCTACGAGCAGTACTTC.

A few counts support this clonotype. The chain combines TRBV11-2 with TRBJ1-2; no definite D call. Trimming cost V 6 bases and J 4 bases, with 9 bases left between them. Germline V gene data show CDR1 as SGHAT and CDR2 as FQNNGV. This CDR3 has 12 amino acids. The CDR3, as DNA: TGTGCCAGCAGACCCACGGCCTATGGCTACACCTTC. This encodes CASRPTAYGYTF.

This clonotype occurred many times. The chain joins TRBV2 to TRBJ1-6, with 8 bases fitting TRBD1. The CDR3 is made up of 15 amino acids. Trimming took 4 bases from V and 7 from J; bases not matched to a gene: 6. The germline gives CDR1 SNHLY, CDR2 FYNNEI. The CDR3 bases are TGTGCCAGCAGTGGACAGGGGATTATAAATTCACCCCTCCACTTT. Encoded protein: CASSGQGIINSPLHF.

This clonotype was observed at least ten times. The V gene is TRBV12-5, the J gene TRBJ2-7; 7 bases fit TRBD1. Germline CDR1 LGHNT, CDR2 FRNRAP. The trim removed 3 bases at V and 3 bases at J, leaving 2 bases unmatched. The CDR3 spans 13 residues. The CDR3, as DNA: TGTGCTAGTGGTTTTGGGACAGACTACGAGCAGTACTTC. Protein: CASGFGTDYEQYF.

This chain links TRBV4-1 with TRBJ2-2, with TRBD2 identical over 9 bases. J lost 5 bases, V lost 4 bases, and 11 bases had no gene match. Germline V gene lookup returns CDR1 MGHRA and CDR2 YSYEKL. There are 17 residues in the CDR3. CDR3 DNA: TGCGCCAGCAGCCGGATCCTTAGCGGGGGTAATACCGGGGAGCTGTTTTTT. Amino acids: CASSRILSGGNTGELFF.

The chain couples TRBV5-1 to TRBJ2-7; D unresolved. Germline V gives CDR1 SGHRS, CDR2 YFSETQ. Trimming pared 0 bases from V and 2 bases from J, leaving 6 bases between. The CDR3 runs to 13 residues. The CDR3 spells CASSLGLTYEQYF. For the CDR3, the DNA is TGCGCCAGCAGCTTGGGGCTTACCTACGAGCAGTACTTC.

In its sample, this clonotype was seen a few times. The chain has TRBV15 and TRBJ2-2; D may be TRBD2 (5 bases). V dropped 7 bases and J dropped 5 bases, with 11 bases sitting between them. Germline-derived CDR1 and CDR2 are LNHNV and YYDKDF (reference sequence). The CDR3 is made up of 13 amino acids. CDR3 bases: TGTGCCACCACTCGGGGTGGGACCGGGGAGCTGTTTTTT. Protein product: CATTRGGTGELFF.

This clonotype was found many times. The rearrangement links TRBV20-1 to TRBJ2-7, with TRBD1 matching over 10 bases. Per the germline V gene, CDR1 is DFQATT and CDR2 is SNEGSKA (reference sequence). The CDR3 covers 13 residues. In DNA, the CDR3 is TGCAGCCTGAAAGGGACAGGGGTTAACGAGCAGTACTTC. Translated, it gives CSLKGTGVNEQYF.

This clonotype was observed a handful of times. V usage is TRBV29-1 and J usage is TRBJ2-4; the D call may be TRBD1 or TRBD2 (5 bases each). This CDR3 is 12 amino acids long. Trimming removed 2 bases at V and 7 bases at J, with 9 bases between. Germline CDR1 is SQVTM and CDR2 is ANQGSEA. Here the CDR3 reads CSVEIGENIQYF. CDR3 bases: TGCAGCGTTGAAATAGGGGAGAACATTCAGTACTTC.

This clonotype was detected many times. This chain uses TRBV28 with TRBJ2-7; 8 nucleotides agree with TRBD2. This CDR3 is built from 14 residues. Losses at the gene ends were 11 bases for V and 2 bases for J; bases not matched to a gene: 11. Per the germline V gene, CDR1 is MDHEN and CDR2 is SYDVKM. The CDR3 DNA follows: TGTGCCGAGGATGGCGGGAGGAACACCTACGAGCAGTACTTC. Residues: CAEDGGRNTYEQYF.

There are a few counts of this clonotype. The junction departs from the called germline gene at one end, perhaps through a read error. The chain carries TRBV7-7 and TRBJ1-3, with D possibly matching TRBD1 (6 bases). The CDR3 length is 14 residues. CDR1 is SSHAT and CDR2 is FNYEAQ in the germline V gene (reference sequence). CDR3 protein: CASSAGATGNTIYF. Written as DNA, the CDR3 is TGTGCTAGCAGCGCGGGGGCTACTGGAAACACCATATATTTT. Filled out from reference TRBV7-7 and TRBJ1-3, the complete variable domain reads GAGVSQSPRYKVTKRGQDVTLRCDPISSHATLYWYQQALGQGPEFLTYFNYEAQPDKSGLPSDRFSAERPEGSISTLTIQRTEQRDSAMYRCASSAGATGNTIYFGEGSWLTVV.

This clonotype has more than one count but fewer than ten. This chain connects TRBV7-6 to TRBJ2-5, with D perhaps matching TRBD1 (6 bases). V lost 3 bases, J lost 4 bases, and 9 bases lay in between. CDR1 and CDR2 (germline): SGHVS, FNYEAQ. The CDR3 contains 13 residues. This chain's CDR3 is CASSLGTIETQYF. DNA for the CDR3: TGTGCCAGCAGCTTGGGGACAATAGAGACCCAGTACTTC. Full variable domain (remainder filled in from reference TRBV7-6 and TRBJ2-5): GAGVSQSPRYKVTKRGQDVALRCDPISGHVSLYWYRQALGQGPEFLTYFNYEAQQDKSGLPNDRFSAERPEGSISTLTIQRTEQRDSAMYRCASSLGTIETQYFGPGTRLLVL.

This clonotype has more than one count but fewer than ten. V is TRBV30 and J is TRBJ1-1, with 7 bases fitting TRBD1. The CDR3 runs 13 residues. Looked up from germline, CDR1 is GTSNPN and CDR2 is SVGIG (reference sequence). V shed 0 bases and J 4 bases; nucleotides not matched to a gene: 2. Here the CDR3 reads CAWSVGGGTEAFF. In DNA, the CDR3 is TGTGCCTGGAGTGTAGGGGGCGGCACTGAAGCTTTCTTT.

This sequence joins TRBV2 and TRBJ2-1, with D possibly being TRBD2 (6 bases). This CDR3 spans 14 amino acids. The V end was cut by 10 bases, the J end by 10 bases, with 23 bases between. Looked up from germline, CDR1 is SNHLY and CDR2 is FYNNEI. The CDR3 loop is CATTTAAGYGEQFF. The CDR3, as DNA: TGTGCCACCACCACAGCGGCGGGATATGGAGAGCAGTTCTTC.

This clonotype was observed at least ten times. This chain links TRBV5-1 with TRBJ2-7; tentatively, D is TRBD1 (5 bases). Trimming removed 1 base from V and 6 bases from J, with 14 bases in between. The CDR3 is 14 residues long. Germline V gene lookup returns CDR1 SGHRS and CDR2 YFSETQ. CDR3 in DNA: TGCGCCAGCAGCTTGACCGCAGGGAACGGCGAGCAGTACTTC. Translating it yields CASSLTAGNGEQYF. The entire variable domain, with the rest obtained from reference TRBV5-1 and TRBJ2-7, is as follows: KAGVTQTPRYLIKTRGQQVTLSCSPISGHRSVSWYQQTPGQGLQFLFEYFSETQRNKGNFPGRFSGRQFSNSRSEMNVSTLELGDSALYLCASSLTAGNGEQYFGPGTRLTVT.

With respect to this clonotype: It may be a read error: a sequence one base away is much more abundant. The V call is TRBV20-1, the J call TRBJ2-5, with 13 bases aligning to TRBD2. The CDR3 spans 19 residues. V shed 0 bases, J shed 5 bases, and the junction held 15 bases outside the gene matches. Germline lookup yields CDR1 DFQATT and CDR2 SNEGSKA (reference sequence). CDR3 nucleotides: TGCAGTGCTAGAGAGTCTTCAAGGACTAGCGGGAGATGGGGTGAGACCCAGTACTTC. Its protein is CSARESSRTSGRWGETQYF.